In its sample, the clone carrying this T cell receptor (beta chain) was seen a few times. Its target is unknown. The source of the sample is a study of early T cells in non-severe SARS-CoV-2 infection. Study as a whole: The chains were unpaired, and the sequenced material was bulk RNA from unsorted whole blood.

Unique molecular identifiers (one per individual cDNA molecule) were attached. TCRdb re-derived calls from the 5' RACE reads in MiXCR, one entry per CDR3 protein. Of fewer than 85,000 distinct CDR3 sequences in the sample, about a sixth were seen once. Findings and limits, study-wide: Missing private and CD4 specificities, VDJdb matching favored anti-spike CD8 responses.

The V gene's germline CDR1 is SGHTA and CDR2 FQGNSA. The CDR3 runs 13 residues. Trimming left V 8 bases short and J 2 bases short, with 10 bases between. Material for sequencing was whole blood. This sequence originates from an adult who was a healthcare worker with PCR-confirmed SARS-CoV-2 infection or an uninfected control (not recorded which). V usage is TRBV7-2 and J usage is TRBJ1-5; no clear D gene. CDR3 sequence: CASAGVGNQPQHF. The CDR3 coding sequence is TGTGCCAGCGCTGGTGTAGGCAATCAGCCCCAGCATTTT.